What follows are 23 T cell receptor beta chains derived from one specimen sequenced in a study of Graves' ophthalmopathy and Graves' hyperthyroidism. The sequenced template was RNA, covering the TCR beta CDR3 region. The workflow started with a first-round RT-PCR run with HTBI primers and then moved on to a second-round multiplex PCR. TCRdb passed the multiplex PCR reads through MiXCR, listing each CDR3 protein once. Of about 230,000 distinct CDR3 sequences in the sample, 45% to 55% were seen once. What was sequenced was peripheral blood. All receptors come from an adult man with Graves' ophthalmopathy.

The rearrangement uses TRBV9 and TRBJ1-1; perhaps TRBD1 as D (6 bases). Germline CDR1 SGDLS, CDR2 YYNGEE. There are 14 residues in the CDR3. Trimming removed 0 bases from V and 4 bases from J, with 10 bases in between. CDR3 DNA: TGTGCCAGCAGCGTAGTTGGGACAAGCACTGAAGCTTTCTTT. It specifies CASSVVGTSTEAFF.

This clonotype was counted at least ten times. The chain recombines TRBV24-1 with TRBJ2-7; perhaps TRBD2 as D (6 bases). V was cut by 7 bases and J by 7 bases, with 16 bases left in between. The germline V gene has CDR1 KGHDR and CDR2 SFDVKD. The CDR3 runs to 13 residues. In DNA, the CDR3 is TGTGCCACCAGCCCCCCGGTAGGGACTGAGCAGTACTTC. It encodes CATSPPVGTEQYF.

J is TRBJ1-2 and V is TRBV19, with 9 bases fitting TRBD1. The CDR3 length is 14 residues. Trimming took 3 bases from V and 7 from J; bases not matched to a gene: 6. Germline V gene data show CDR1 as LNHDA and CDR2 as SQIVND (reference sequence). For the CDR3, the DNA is TGTGCCAGTAGTATCCCACAGGGGGCGAGTGGCTACACCTTC. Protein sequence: CASSIPQGASGYTF.

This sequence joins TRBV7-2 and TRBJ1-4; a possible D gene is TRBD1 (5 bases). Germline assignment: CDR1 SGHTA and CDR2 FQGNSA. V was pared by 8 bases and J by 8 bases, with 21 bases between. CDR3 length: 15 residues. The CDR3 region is CASRRGGDHVEKLFF. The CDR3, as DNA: TGTGCCAGCCGCCGCGGGGGGGATCATGTAGAAAAACTGTTTTTT.

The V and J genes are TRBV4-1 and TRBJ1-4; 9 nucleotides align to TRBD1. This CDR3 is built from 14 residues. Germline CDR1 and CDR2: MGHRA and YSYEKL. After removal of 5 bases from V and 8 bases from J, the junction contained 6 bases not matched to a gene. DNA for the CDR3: TGCGCCAGCAGCAGGACAGGGGATAGGGAAAAACTGTTTTTT. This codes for CASSRTGDREKLFF.

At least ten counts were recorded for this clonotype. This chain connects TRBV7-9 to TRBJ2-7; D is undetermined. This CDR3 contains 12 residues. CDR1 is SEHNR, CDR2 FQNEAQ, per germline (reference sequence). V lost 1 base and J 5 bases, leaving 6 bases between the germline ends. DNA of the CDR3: TGTGCCAGCAGCTTAGGTTGGAACGAGCAGTACTTC. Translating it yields CASSLGWNEQYF.

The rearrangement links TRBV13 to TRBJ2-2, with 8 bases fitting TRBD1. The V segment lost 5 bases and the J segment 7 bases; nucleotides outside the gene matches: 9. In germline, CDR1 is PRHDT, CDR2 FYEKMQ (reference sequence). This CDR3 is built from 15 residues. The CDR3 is CASSIPDREVGELFF. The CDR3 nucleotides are TGTGCCAGCAGCATCCCGGACAGGGAGGTCGGGGAGCTGTTTTTT.

As DNA, the CDR3 is TGCAGCGCTTCGCCAGGGACCCAAGAGACCCAGTACTTC. Encoded protein: CSASPGTQETQYF. This rearrangement joins TRBV29-1 to TRBJ2-5; D is possibly TRBD1 or TRBD2 (5 bases each). Germline V gives CDR1 SQVTM, CDR2 ANQGSEA. The CDR3 consists of 13 residues. Trimming cost V 7 bases and J 1 base, with 13 bases left between them.

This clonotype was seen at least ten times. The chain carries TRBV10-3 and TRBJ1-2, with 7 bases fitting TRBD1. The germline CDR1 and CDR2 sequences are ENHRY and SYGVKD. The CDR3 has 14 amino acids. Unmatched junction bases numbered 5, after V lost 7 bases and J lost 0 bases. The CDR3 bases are TGTGCCATCACAGGACAGGTGTCTAACTATGGCTACACCTTC. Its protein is CAITGQVSNYGYTF.

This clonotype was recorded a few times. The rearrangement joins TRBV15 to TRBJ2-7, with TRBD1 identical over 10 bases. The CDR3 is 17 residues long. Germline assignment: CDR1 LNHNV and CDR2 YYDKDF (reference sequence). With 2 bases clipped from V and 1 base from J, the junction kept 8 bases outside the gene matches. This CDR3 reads CATSRNGDRGRSYEQYF. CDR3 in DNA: TGTGCCACCAGCAGAAATGGCGACAGGGGGCGATCCTACGAGCAGTACTTC. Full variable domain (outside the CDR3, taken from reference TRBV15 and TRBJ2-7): DAMVIQNPRYQVTQFGKPVTLSCSQTLNHNVMYWYQQKSSQAPKLLFHYYDKDFNNEADTPDNFQSRRPNTSFCFLDIRSPGLGDTAMYLCATSRNGDRGRSYEQYFGPGTRLTVT.

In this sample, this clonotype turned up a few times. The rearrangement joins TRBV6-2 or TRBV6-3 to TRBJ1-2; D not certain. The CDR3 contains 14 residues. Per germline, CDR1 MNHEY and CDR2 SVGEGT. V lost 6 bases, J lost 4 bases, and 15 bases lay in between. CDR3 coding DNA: TGTGCCAGCAGCGAAGTCCGACTGTCCTATGGCTACACCTTC. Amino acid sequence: CASSEVRLSYGYTF.

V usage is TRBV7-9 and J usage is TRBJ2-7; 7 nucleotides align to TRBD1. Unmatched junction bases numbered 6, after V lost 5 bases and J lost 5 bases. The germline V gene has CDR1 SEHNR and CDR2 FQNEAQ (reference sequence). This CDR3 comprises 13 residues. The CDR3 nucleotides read TGTGCCAGCAGCAGCCGCACAGGGGACGAGCAGTACTTC. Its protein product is CASSSRTGDEQYF.

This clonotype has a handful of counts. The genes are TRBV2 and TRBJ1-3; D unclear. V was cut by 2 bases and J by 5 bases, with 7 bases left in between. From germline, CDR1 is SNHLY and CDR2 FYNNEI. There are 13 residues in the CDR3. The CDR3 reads CASSERFRNTIYF. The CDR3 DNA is TGTGCCAGCAGTGAACGTTTCCGAAACACCATATATTTT.

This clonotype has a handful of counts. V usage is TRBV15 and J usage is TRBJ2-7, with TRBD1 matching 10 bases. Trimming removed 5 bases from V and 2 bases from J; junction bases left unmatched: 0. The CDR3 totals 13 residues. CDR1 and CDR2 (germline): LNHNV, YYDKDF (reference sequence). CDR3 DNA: TGTGCCACCAGCGGGACAGGGGCCTACGAGCAGTACTTC. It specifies CATSGTGAYEQYF.

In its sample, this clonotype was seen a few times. The CDR3 nucleotides read TGTGCCAGTAGTATAGGCGGAGGCTACGAGCAGTACTTC. It specifies CASSIGGGYEQYF. V usage is TRBV19 and J usage is TRBJ2-7; tentatively, D is TRBD2 (5 bases). The CDR3 totals 13 residues. Between the trimmed V and J ends, which lost 1 base and 3 bases, there was a span of 7 bases. CDR1 and CDR2 (germline): LNHDA, SQIVND (reference sequence).

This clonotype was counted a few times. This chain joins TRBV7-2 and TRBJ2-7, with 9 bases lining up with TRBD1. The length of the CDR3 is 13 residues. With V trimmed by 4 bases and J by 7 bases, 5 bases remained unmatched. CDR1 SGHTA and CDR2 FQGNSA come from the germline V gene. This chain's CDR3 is CASSWGQGREQYF. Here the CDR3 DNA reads TGTGCCAGCAGCTGGGGACAGGGCCGAGAGCAGTACTTC.

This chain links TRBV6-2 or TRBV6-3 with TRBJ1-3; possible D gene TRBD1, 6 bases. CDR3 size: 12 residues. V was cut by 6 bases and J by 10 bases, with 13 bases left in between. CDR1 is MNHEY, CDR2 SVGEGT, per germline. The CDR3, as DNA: TGTGCCAGCAGACCTCCAGGGGAAACCATATATTTT. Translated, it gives CASRPPGETIYF.

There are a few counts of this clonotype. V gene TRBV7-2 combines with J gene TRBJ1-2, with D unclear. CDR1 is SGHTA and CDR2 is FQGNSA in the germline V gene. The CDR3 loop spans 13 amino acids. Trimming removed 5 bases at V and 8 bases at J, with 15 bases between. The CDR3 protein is CASSVNRLEGYTF. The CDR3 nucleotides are TGTGCCAGCAGCGTTAACAGACTCGAGGGCTACACCTTC.

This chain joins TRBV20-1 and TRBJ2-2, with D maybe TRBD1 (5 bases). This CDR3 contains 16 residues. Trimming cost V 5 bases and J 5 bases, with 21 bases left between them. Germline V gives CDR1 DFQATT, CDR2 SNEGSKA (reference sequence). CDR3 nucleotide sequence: TGCAGTGCTCTCCCCAGTGGGCAGGGATTAACCGGGGAGCTGTTTTTT. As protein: CSALPSGQGLTGELFF.

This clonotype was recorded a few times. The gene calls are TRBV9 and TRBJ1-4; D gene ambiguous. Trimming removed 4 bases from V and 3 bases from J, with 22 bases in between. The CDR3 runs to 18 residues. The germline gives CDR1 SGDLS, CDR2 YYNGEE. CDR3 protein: CASSSSAGSTPSNEKLFF. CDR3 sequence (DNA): TGTGCCAGCAGCTCTTCGGCGGGGTCCACCCCCTCTAATGAAAAACTGTTTTTT.

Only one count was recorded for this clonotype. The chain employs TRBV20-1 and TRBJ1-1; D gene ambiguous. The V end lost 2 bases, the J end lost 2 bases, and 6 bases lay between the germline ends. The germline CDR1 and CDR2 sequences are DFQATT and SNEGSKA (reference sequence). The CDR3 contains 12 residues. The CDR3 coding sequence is TGCAGTGCTAGAAGGGAAAACACTGAAGCTTTCTTT. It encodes CSARRENTEAFF.

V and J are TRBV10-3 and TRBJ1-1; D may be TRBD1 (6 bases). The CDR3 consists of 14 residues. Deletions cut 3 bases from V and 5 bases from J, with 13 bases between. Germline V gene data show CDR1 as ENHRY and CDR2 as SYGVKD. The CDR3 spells CAISESRGRTEAFF. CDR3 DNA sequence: TGTGCCATCAGTGAAAGCAGGGGTAGGACTGAAGCTTTCTTT.

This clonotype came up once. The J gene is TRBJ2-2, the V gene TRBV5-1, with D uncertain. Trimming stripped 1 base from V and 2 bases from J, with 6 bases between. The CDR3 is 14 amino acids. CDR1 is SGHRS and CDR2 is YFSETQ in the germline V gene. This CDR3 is CASSLRDNTGELFF. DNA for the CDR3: TGCGCCAGCAGCTTGAGAGACAACACCGGGGAGCTGTTTTTT.